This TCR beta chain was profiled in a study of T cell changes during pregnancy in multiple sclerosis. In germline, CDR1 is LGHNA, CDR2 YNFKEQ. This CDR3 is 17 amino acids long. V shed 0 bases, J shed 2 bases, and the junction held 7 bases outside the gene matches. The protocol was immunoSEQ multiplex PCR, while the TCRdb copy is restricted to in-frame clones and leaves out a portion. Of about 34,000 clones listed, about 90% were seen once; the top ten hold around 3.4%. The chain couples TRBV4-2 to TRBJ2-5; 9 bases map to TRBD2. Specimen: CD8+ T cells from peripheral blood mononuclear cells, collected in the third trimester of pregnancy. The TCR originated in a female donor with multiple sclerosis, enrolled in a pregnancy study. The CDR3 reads CASSQDGAAGGQETQYF. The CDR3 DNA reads TGTGCCAGCAGCCAAGACGGAGCAGCGGGGGGTCAAGAGACCCAGTACTTC.